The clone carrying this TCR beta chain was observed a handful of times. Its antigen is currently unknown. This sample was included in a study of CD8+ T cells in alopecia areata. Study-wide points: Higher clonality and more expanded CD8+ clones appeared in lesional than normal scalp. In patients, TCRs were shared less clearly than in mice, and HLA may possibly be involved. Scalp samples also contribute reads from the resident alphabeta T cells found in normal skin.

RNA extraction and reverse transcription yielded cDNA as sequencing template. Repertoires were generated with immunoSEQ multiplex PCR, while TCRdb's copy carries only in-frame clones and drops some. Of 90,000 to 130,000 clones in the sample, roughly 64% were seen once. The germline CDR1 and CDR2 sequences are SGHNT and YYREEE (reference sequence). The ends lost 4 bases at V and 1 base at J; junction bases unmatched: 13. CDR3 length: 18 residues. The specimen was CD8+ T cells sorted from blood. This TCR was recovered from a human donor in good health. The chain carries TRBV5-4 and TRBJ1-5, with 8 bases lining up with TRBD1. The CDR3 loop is CASSQNPTGVGSNQPQHF. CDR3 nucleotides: TGTGCCAGCAGCCAAAACCCGACAGGGGTCGGGAGCAATCAGCCCCAGCATTTT.